The 17 T cell receptor beta chains presented below share a single source sample, sequenced in a study of CD8+ T cells in alopecia areata. Extracted RNA was reverse transcribed into cDNA, the sequencing template. The data were produced by immunoSEQ multiplex PCR, yet TCRdb's version contains in-frame clones alone and is incomplete. The sample consists of 200,000 to 250,000 clones, approximately 45% of them appearing once. Treatment meaning: oral pan-JAK inhibitor, 5-10 mg twice daily. Material: CD4+ T cells sorted from blood, obtained at roughly week 38, from a patient treated with tofacitinib. Every receptor here comes from a human donor with alopecia areata.

The chain couples TRBV30 to TRBJ2-1, with TRBD1 matching 9 bases. The CDR3 is 11 amino acids. Germline CDR1 GTSNPN, CDR2 SVGIG (reference sequence). With 7 bases clipped from V and 11 bases from J, the junction kept 6 bases outside the gene matches. The CDR3 loop is CAYSTGGKQFF. Here the CDR3 DNA reads TGTGCCTATTCGACAGGGGGAAAGCAGTTCTTC.

This clone was seen only a few times. The chain is built from TRBV29-1 and TRBJ2-3; 14 bases are a match to TRBD2. The V gene end was trimmed by 5 bases and the J gene end by 4 bases; junction bases not matched to a gene: 5. In germline, CDR1 is SQVTM, CDR2 ANQGSEA. The CDR3 sequence is 15 residues long. CDR3 nucleotides: TGCAGCGTTCCGGGACTAGCGGGGGTGGCAGATACGCAGTATTTT. Protein product: CSVPGLAGVADTQYF.

The gene calls are TRBV7-2 and TRBJ1-2, with 9 bases that match TRBD1. The CDR3 spans 15 residues. The germline gives CDR1 SGHTA, CDR2 FQGNSA. V was pared by 0 bases and J by 5 bases, with 4 bases of the junction left unmatched. CDR3 DNA sequence: TGTGCCAGCAGCTTAGCCGGACAGGGGAGGTATGGCTACACCTTC. Its protein is CASSLAGQGRYGYTF. Using reference TRBV7-2 and TRBJ1-2 for the parts outside the CDR3, the full variable domain is GAGVSQSPSNKVTEKGKDVELRCDPISGHTALYWYRQSLGQGLEFLIYFQGNSAPDKSGLPSDRFSAERTGGSVSTLTIQRTQQEDSAVYLCASSLAGQGRYGYTFGSGTRLTVV.

The chain couples TRBV4-2 to TRBJ2-7; D possibly corresponds to TRBD2 (6 bases). Trimming cost V 1 base and J 3 bases, with 13 bases left between them. CDR1 and CDR2 from the germline V gene are LGHNA and YNFKEQ. This CDR3 is 15 amino acids long. The CDR3 sequence is CASSQVGLALYEQYF. The CDR3 DNA reads as TGTGCCAGCAGCCAAGTCGGTCTAGCGCTCTACGAGCAGTACTTC.

The chain joins TRBV6-5 to TRBJ2-4; possible D gene TRBD2, 6 bases. This CDR3 has 15 amino acids. Trimming left V 0 bases short and J 3 bases short, with 9 bases between. CDR1 and CDR2 from the germline V gene are MNHEY and SVGAGI. CDR3 DNA: TGTGCCAGCAGTTACTCGCGGGACGGCAAAAACATTCAGTACTTC. Translation gives CASSYSRDGKNIQYF.

V gene TRBV30 combines with J gene TRBJ2-3; the match to TRBD2 covers 13 bases. V shed 5 bases and J 4 bases; nucleotides not matched to a gene: 9. This CDR3 is built from 16 residues. Germline assignment: CDR1 GTSNPN and CDR2 SVGIG (reference sequence). The CDR3 region has the DNA TGTGCCTGGGGGCGCGGACTAGCGGGAGTGGCAGATACGCAGTATTTT. Translation: CAWGRGLAGVADTQYF.

This clone was seen a handful of times. The chain is built from TRBV5-6 and TRBJ2-7; D is possibly TRBD2 (6 bases). With 6 bases removed from V and 4 bases from J, the gap between germline ends came to 17 bases. The germline gives CDR1 SGHDT, CDR2 YYEEEE. The CDR3 has 14 residues. The CDR3 bases are TGTGCCAGCACCATGGTCGGGGGTGGGTACGAGCAGTACTTC. Translating it yields CASTMVGGGYEQYF.

In this sample, this clone turned up a few times. This chain joins TRBV29-1 and TRBJ2-7; TRBD1 aligns across 7 bases. Germline V gene lookup returns CDR1 SQVTM and CDR2 ANQGSEA. This CDR3 is built from 12 residues. The ends lost 5 bases at V and 2 bases at J; junction bases unmatched: 3. The CDR3 reads CSVRQGAYEQYF. The CDR3 DNA reads as TGCAGCGTTCGACAGGGAGCCTACGAGCAGTACTTC.

Remarks on this clone: Relative to the germline gene, one junction end is altered; a read error may explain this. The J gene is TRBJ2-2, the V gene TRBV7-7; tentative D call: TRBD2 (6 bases). CDR1 and CDR2 from the germline V gene are SSHAT and FNYEAQ (reference sequence). The CDR3 sequence is 14 residues long. CDR3 sequence (DNA): TGTGCTAGCAGCTCAGCCCGGAGGGGCGGGGAGCTGTTTTTT. It encodes CASSSARRGGELFF.

The chain employs TRBV14 and TRBJ2-7; 10 nucleotides line up with TRBD2. The CDR3 sequence is 15 residues long. CDR1 and CDR2 (germline): SGHDN, FVKESK. Trimming removed 4 bases from V and 2 bases from J; junction bases left unmatched: 5. CDR3 protein: CASSPGTSATYEQYF. The CDR3 region has the DNA TGTGCCAGCAGCCCTGGGACTAGCGCGACCTACGAGCAGTACTTC.

J is TRBJ1-5 and V is TRBV7-2; D may be TRBD1 (5 bases). Trimming cost V 0 bases and J 7 bases, with 10 bases left between them. Per the germline V gene, CDR1 is SGHTA and CDR2 is FQGNSA. The CDR3 is made up of 14 amino acids. CDR3 DNA sequence: TGTGCCAGCAGCTTAGCTCAGGGAGGGCAGCCCCAGCATTTT. Translating it yields CASSLAQGGQPQHF.

This clone has more than one count but fewer than ten. The sample carries other DNA sequences with the same CDR3. The rearrangement links TRBV29-1 to TRBJ2-7; 8 bases map to TRBD1. The CDR3 runs 11 residues. V gave up 6 bases and J gave up 5 bases; unmatched junction bases: 3. From germline, CDR1 is SQVTM and CDR2 ANQGSEA. CDR3 region: CSVGTGDEQYF. The CDR3, as DNA: TGCAGCGTGGGGACAGGCGACGAGCAGTACTTC.

The chain is built from TRBV19 and TRBJ1-4; 9 bases match TRBD1. The CDR3 covers 15 residues. The V gene end was trimmed by 7 bases and the J gene end by 7 bases; junction bases not matched to a gene: 10. CDR1 is LNHDA and CDR2 is SQIVND in the germline V gene (reference sequence). CDR3 nucleotide sequence: TGTGCCAGTATGAAGACCGGGACAGGGAGTGAAAAACTGTTTTTT. Translated: CASMKTGTGSEKLFF.

Comments on this clone: This may be a read error: a much more frequent sequence differs by one nucleotide. The chain is built from TRBV27 and TRBJ2-5; D unresolved. This CDR3 region has 11 residues. Germline lookup yields CDR1 MNHEY and CDR2 SMNVEV (reference sequence). Trimming cost V 6 bases and J 2 bases, with 4 bases left between them. CDR3 nucleotide sequence: TGTGCCAGCAGGTTACAAGAGACCCAGTACTTC. It codes for CASRLQETQYF.

The V gene is TRBV4-2, the J gene TRBJ1-2; perhaps TRBD1 as D (5 bases). The V gene lost 6 bases and the J gene lost 7 bases, with 15 bases spanning the gap. This CDR3 has 13 residues. Germline V gene data show CDR1 as LGHNA and CDR2 as YNFKEQ. The CDR3 coding sequence is TGTGCCAGCAGTCAGGGCCCTCGGGGTGGCTACACCTTC. Amino acids: CASSQGPRGGYTF.

This clone has a handful of counts. The J gene is TRBJ2-5, the V gene TRBV7-3; weak D call: TRBD1 (5 bases). Germline V lookup: CDR1 SGHTA, CDR2 FQGTGA. The V end was cut by 8 bases, the J end by 3 bases, with 16 bases between. This CDR3 is 14 amino acids long. The CDR3 DNA follows: TGTGCCAGCTACCTCACGACAGCTAAAGAGACCCAGTACTTC. Protein: CASYLTTAKETQYF.

The chain joins TRBV29-1 to TRBJ1-1; D unresolved. Trimming cost V 7 bases and J 4 bases, with 13 bases left between them. Germline CDR1 is SQVTM and CDR2 is ANQGSEA. The CDR3 covers 12 residues. The CDR3: CSARRAGTEAFF. The CDR3 nucleotides read TGCAGCGCCAGGAGGGCGGGCACTGAAGCTTTCTTT. Using reference TRBV29-1 and TRBJ1-1 for the parts outside the CDR3, the full variable domain is SAVISQKPSRDICQRGTSLTIQCQVDSQVTMMFWYRQQPGQSLTLIATANQGSEATYESGFVIDKFPISRPNLTFSTLTVSNMSPEDSSIYLCSARRAGTEAFFGQGTRLTVV.